This T cell receptor beta chain was documented in a study of blood T cell repertoires in COVID-19. Study as a whole: The United States, Italy and Spain were the sources of the acute and convalescent COVID-19 samples. Sources were T cells, B-cell-depleted T cells, or PBMCs; the material itself was cDNA or gDNA.

This clone was counted between two and nine times. This CDR3 region has 14 residues. Germline loops: CDR1 SGHNT, CDR2 YYREEE (reference sequence). V was pared by 4 bases and J by 2 bases, with 12 bases between. Under the authors' procedure: Reference gene primer amplification yielded estimated nucleated cell counts. Measured with immunoSEQ multiplex PCR; TCRdb has only the in-frame clones, and not every one. V, J and clone size are taken as reported in that table, and D and trimming were inferred from the DNA itself. Found here are roughly 58,000 clones, approximately 80% of them singletons; the top ten hold approximately 20%.

V usage is TRBV5-4 and J usage is TRBJ1-2; D is unclear. The receptor's source is a man aged 50 to 59 with active or convalescent COVID-19. The sequenced sample was peripheral blood. In DNA form, the CDR3 reads TGTGCCAGCAGCCCTTCACCGGAGAACTATGGCTACACCTTC. Encoded protein: CASSPSPENYGYTF.